Listed here is a single TCR beta chain. What it binds is not known. The data stem from a study of T cell responses to AZD1222 COVID-19 vaccine. Clones were sequenced by immunoSEQ multiplex PCR, and TCRdb holds only the in-frame ones, with some missing. The sample has some 94,000 clones; about 92% are singletons. General observations from the study: It should be noted that donors were predominantly white British and more often female, and clonal diversity was possibly underestimated. With dominance at 160-218 and 743-854, vaccine-associated CD4 TCRs spanned spike. Two AZD1222 administrations were followed by greater Spike-specific TCR breadth and depth.

Trimming cost V 5 bases and J 7 bases, with 18 bases left between them. The CDR3 runs to 15 residues. Germline V gene data show CDR1 as SGHTA and CDR2 as FQGTGA. This receptor was taken from an adult in good health. The sample consisted of peripheral blood, taken on day 0 of AZD1222 vaccination. The chain combines TRBV7-3 with TRBJ2-1; maybe TRBD1 (5 bases). The CDR3 loop reads CASSTQGHQSNEQFF. The CDR3 DNA is TGTGCCAGCAGCACTCAAGGACACCAATCGAATGAGCAGTTCTTC. The full variable domain, rest sourced from reference TRBV7-3 and TRBJ2-1, is GAGVSQTPSNKVTEKGKYVELRCDPISGHTALYWYRQSLGQGPEFLIYFQGTGAADDSGLPNDRFFAVRPEGSVSTLKIQRTERGDSAVYLCASSTQGHQSNEQFFGPGTRLTVL.